These 10 T cell receptor beta chains share one sample of origin, sequenced in a study of blood T cells in healthy people across ages. Using a J-beta primer mix together with a sample-barcoded 5' primer, a second PCR was run for roughly 7 to 11 cycles. TCRdb independently ran MiXCR on the 5' RACE reads; one entry per CDR3 protein. The profile shows approximately 800,000 distinct CDR3 sequences, 53% of them singletons. The specimen was blood. The origin of the receptors is a man aged 80 or over in good health.

The chain has TRBV28 and TRBJ1-2, with TRBD1 matching over 7 bases. Germline-derived CDR1 and CDR2 are MDHEN and SYDVKM. V gave up 1 base and J gave up 7 bases; unmatched junction bases: 15. The CDR3 is 17 residues long. Here the CDR3 reads CASSLYGRGRVGLGYTF. CDR3 DNA sequence: TGTGCCAGCAGTTTATATGGCAGGGGGAGGGTGGGGCTTGGCTACACCTTC.

The chain has TRBV5-6 and TRBJ2-5, with a tentative D call TRBD1 (5 bases). The tail of the sequence fits TRBJ2-7 better, so the J call may be wrong. Germline CDR1 SGHDT, CDR2 YYEEEE. CDR3 length: 14 amino acids. In nucleotides, the CDR3 is TGTGCCAGCAGCCGGACACTTTTCTTGTACGAGCAGTACTTC. Translated, it gives CASSRTLFLYEQYF.

V gene TRBV29-1 combines with J gene TRBJ1-1, with D perhaps matching TRBD1 (6 bases). The CDR3 is 14 residues long. CDR1 is SQVTM and CDR2 is ANQGSEA in the germline V gene. Trimming stripped 0 bases from V and 4 bases from J, with 12 bases between. CDR3 sequence: CSVEEGGGSTEAFF. The CDR3 DNA reads TGCAGCGTTGAAGAGGGAGGGGGGAGCACTGAAGCTTTCTTT.

The rearrangement links TRBV11-2 to TRBJ2-5; D unclear. Germline V gene data show CDR1 as SGHAT and CDR2 as FQNNGV. The CDR3 is 14 residues long. V gave up 6 bases and J gave up 5 bases, with 16 bases separating them. In DNA, the CDR3 is TGTGCCAGCAGACGCCTAGGGCGCCAGGAGACCCAGTACTTC. It yields the protein CASRRLGRQETQYF.

There are a few counts of this clonotype. The chain joins TRBV5-1 to TRBJ1-2; 9 bases agree with TRBD1. The germline gives CDR1 SGHRS, CDR2 YFSETQ. The CDR3 extends over 16 amino acids. V gave up 2 bases and J gave up 3 bases; unmatched junction bases: 8. In nucleotides, the CDR3 is TGCGCCAGCAGCTTAATTTCTACAGGGGGCTACTATGGCTACACCTTC. The encoded protein is CASSLISTGGYYGYTF.

CDR3 coding DNA: TGCAGTGCTACCAGGGGGACCTACGAGCAGTACTTC. This sequence encodes CSATRGTYEQYF. The chain carries TRBV20-1 and TRBJ2-7; 7 bases map to TRBD1. From germline, CDR1 is DFQATT and CDR2 SNEGSKA (reference sequence). The CDR3 consists of 12 residues. The J segment lost 2 bases and the V segment lost 4 bases, leaving 2 bases of the junction unmatched.

This chain joins TRBV5-1 and TRBJ2-7; D is uncertain. Trimming removed 4 bases at V and 0 bases at J, with 11 bases between. The CDR3 consists of 14 residues. CDR1 is SGHRS and CDR2 is YFSETQ in the germline V gene. This CDR3 is CASSQSSASYEQYF. In nucleotides, the CDR3 is TGCGCCAGCAGCCAATCATCCGCCTCCTACGAGCAGTACTTC.

This clonotype has a handful of counts. The chain couples TRBV6-2 or TRBV6-3 to TRBJ2-3; the D call may be TRBD1 or TRBD2 (5 bases each). CDR3 length equals 14 residues. Trimming removed 0 bases from V and 5 bases from J, with 9 bases in between. In germline, CDR1 is MNHEY, CDR2 SVGEGT. CDR3 nucleotides: TGTGCCAGCAGTTACTCCGGGACCAGAGATACGCAGTATTTT. This sequence encodes CASSYSGTRDTQYF.

A few counts support this clonotype. The genes are TRBV12-5 and TRBJ1-1; D is unresolved. V was shortened by 5 bases and J by 6 bases, with 13 bases between the two germline ends. Germline V CDR1 and CDR2: LGHNT, FRNRAP. The CDR3 loop spans 13 amino acids. As DNA, the CDR3 is TGTGCTAGTGGTGTGGCAAGGACCCCTGAAGCTTTCTTT. It specifies CASGVARTPEAFF.

The rearrangement uses TRBV29-1 and TRBJ2-7; tentative D call: TRBD2 (5 bases). CDR1 SQVTM and CDR2 ANQGSEA come from the germline V gene. The CDR3 is 14 residues long. With 0 bases removed from V and 0 bases from J, the gap between germline ends came to 9 bases. The CDR3 region has the DNA TGCAGCGTTGAAGATAGAGGGAGCTCCTACGAGCAGTACTTC. It translates to CSVEDRGSSYEQYF.